This T cell receptor (beta chain) was profiled in a study of blood T cell repertoires in COVID-19. Study summary: Material from acute and convalescent COVID-19 was sourced from the United States, Italy and Spain. In each case, the material was cDNA or gDNA derived from T cells, B-cell-depleted T cells, or PBMCs.

This CDR3 is 13 amino acids long. Trimming took off 1 base at V and 7 bases at J, with 10 bases between the two ends. Germline loops: CDR1 GTSNPN, CDR2 SVGIG (reference sequence). Produced via immunoSEQ multiplex PCR; TCRdb's table is partial and in-frame only. The sample includes about 68,000 clones, roughly 84% of them seen just once. This chain joins TRBV30 and TRBJ1-4, with D uncertain. Sequenced input: peripheral blood. The TCR was taken from a man aged 45 to 65 with active COVID-19. CDR3 nucleotide sequence: TGTGCCTGGAGTGGAGAACGGGGTGAAAAACTGTTTTTT. It translates to CAWSGERGEKLFF.